Below are 20 T cell receptor beta chains sequenced from a single sample in a study of T-cell memory formation after mild COVID-19. TCRdb reanalysed the 5' RACE reads using MiXCR and keeps one entry per CDR3 protein. The sample holds 270,000 or so distinct CDR3 sequences, about a sixth seen once. Sequencing was carried out using PBMCs or a T cell subset sorted from them (not recorded which). The receptors derive from a man aged 18 to 30 who had mild COVID-19 (a few samples of this study predate the infection). Cell type and time point are not known.

The chain joins TRBV24-1 to TRBJ2-1; 10 bases agree with TRBD2. Per the germline V gene, CDR1 is KGHDR and CDR2 is SFDVKD. The ends lost 4 bases at V and 14 bases at J; junction bases unmatched: 4. This CDR3 region has 12 residues. The CDR3 loop reads CATSDPGTSEFF. The CDR3 bases are TGTGCCACCAGTGACCCCGGGACTAGCGAGTTCTTC.

The chain uses TRBV5-6 and TRBJ2-1; 8 positions agree with TRBD1. Germline CDR1 reads SGHDT; CDR2 reads YYEEEE. With 4 bases clipped from V and 7 bases from J, the junction kept 10 bases outside the gene matches. The CDR3 runs to 15 residues. For the CDR3, the DNA is TGTGCCAGCAGCAGACCGGGACAGGTGTGGAATGAGCAGTTCTTC. This encodes CASSRPGQVWNEQFF.

This chain links TRBV5-1 with TRBJ1-1; D not resolved. Germline values: CDR1 SGHRS, CDR2 YFSETQ. This CDR3 has 18 amino acids. The V gene lost 4 bases and the J gene lost 3 bases, with 25 bases spanning the gap. The CDR3 nucleotides are TGCGCCAGCAGCCCCAATCCCGTGGGTTCTCGACCGGACACTGAAGCTTTCTTT. As protein: CASSPNPVGSRPDTEAFF.

Here the CDR3 DNA reads TGCGCCAGCAGCCCGCAGCGCTCGTCCTACGAGCAGTACTTC. Encoded protein: CASSPQRSSYEQYF. The V gene is TRBV4-1, the J gene TRBJ2-7; unclear D gene. Trimming shortened V by 4 bases and J by 1 base, and 11 bases separated the two germline ends. Germline CDR1 is MGHRA and CDR2 is YSYEKL. The CDR3 has 14 amino acids.

The genes are TRBV29-1 and TRBJ2-5; the D gene could be TRBD1 or TRBD2 (5 bases each). Germline V gene lookup returns CDR1 SQVTM and CDR2 ANQGSEA. Trimming removed 1 base at V and 0 bases at J, with 15 bases between. This CDR3 contains 16 residues. The CDR3 sequence: CSVEGGAGTYQETQYF. For the CDR3, the DNA is TGCAGCGTTGAAGGGGGAGCCGGGACGTACCAAGAGACCCAGTACTTC.

The rearrangement links TRBV5-1 to TRBJ2-2; D tentatively reads TRBD1 or TRBD2 (5 bases each). This CDR3 is built from 15 residues. Trimming stripped 4 bases from V and 5 bases from J, with 15 bases between. Germline V lookup: CDR1 SGHRS, CDR2 YFSETQ. CDR3 DNA: TGCGCCAGCAGCGCAAGTCCCAGGGAGACCGGGGAGCTGTTTTTT. Protein sequence: CASSASPRETGELFF.

This rearrangement joins TRBV9 to TRBJ2-7; D may correspond to TRBD1 or TRBD2 (5 bases each). In germline, CDR1 is SGDLS, CDR2 YYNGEE. The CDR3 covers 14 residues. Trimming removed 0 bases from V and 2 bases from J, with 9 bases in between. The CDR3 spells CASSVGGDTYEQYF. The CDR3 DNA reads TGTGCCAGCAGCGTAGGAGGGGATACCTACGAGCAGTACTTC.

Many counts were recorded for this clonotype. The chain joins TRBV3-1 to TRBJ1-6; D uncertain. The V gene's germline CDR1 is LGHDT and CDR2 YNNKEL (reference sequence). V lost 1 base and J lost 7, with 8 bases in between. The CDR3 runs 14 residues. DNA of the CDR3: TGTGCCAGCAGCCAAGTTGGATGGAATTCACCCCTCCACTTT. Protein: CASSQVGWNSPLHF.

The chain joins TRBV7-2 to TRBJ1-2; D is possibly TRBD1 (5 bases). Germline lookup yields CDR1 SGHTA and CDR2 FQGNSA. The CDR3 covers 14 residues. Trimming removed 0 bases at V and 8 bases at J, with 13 bases between. The CDR3 loop reads CASSLAGGSAGYTF. As DNA, the CDR3 is TGTGCCAGCAGCTTAGCGGGGGGGTCGGCCGGCTACACCTTC.

This clonotype was detected only a few times. J is TRBJ2-7 and V is TRBV29-1; D perhaps matches TRBD1 (6 bases). The V end lost 6 bases, the J end lost 3 bases, and 12 bases lay between the germline ends. The CDR3 length is 12 residues. Germline V gene data show CDR1 as SQVTM and CDR2 as ANQGSEA. The CDR3: CSVYREGYEQYF. CDR3 coding DNA: TGCAGCGTATACAGGGAAGGCTACGAGCAGTACTTC.

The chain recombines TRBV7-8 with TRBJ2-1; TRBD2 agrees at 10 bases. The CDR3 contains 16 residues. J lost 8 bases, V lost 4 bases, and 11 bases had no gene match. Germline V gene lookup returns CDR1 SGHVS and CDR2 FQNEAQ. DNA for the CDR3: TGTGCCAGCAGCTCGTTGAGCGGGGGGGCATTGTATGAGCAGTTCTTC. Its protein product is CASSSLSGGALYEQFF.

This clonotype was seen repeatedly, ten times or more. The J gene is TRBJ2-5, the V gene TRBV20-1; the D gene is possibly TRBD2 (6 bases). This CDR3 is 11 amino acids long. Trimming cost V 5 bases and J 2 bases, with 6 bases left between them. CDR1 and CDR2 (germline): DFQATT, SNEGSKA (reference sequence). CDR3 loop: CSAAGQETQYF. The CDR3 DNA is TGCAGTGCTGCGGGACAAGAGACCCAGTACTTC.

This clonotype was detected only a few times. The rearrangement links TRBV7-2 to TRBJ2-3; D tentatively reads TRBD1 or TRBD2 (6 bases each). Trimming stripped 0 bases from V and 6 bases from J, with 16 bases between. Germline V gene data show CDR1 as SGHTA and CDR2 as FQGNSA. CDR3 size: 16 residues. This chain's CDR3 is CASSLALQGGPDTQYF. The CDR3 nucleotides read TGTGCCAGCAGCTTAGCGCTCCAAGGGGGGCCTGATACGCAGTATTTT.

There are many counts of this clonotype. The V call is TRBV29-1, the J call TRBJ2-4, with TRBD2 matching 7 bases. This CDR3 is built from 13 residues. Germline-derived CDR1 and CDR2 are SQVTM and ANQGSEA. Trimming took 5 bases from V and 7 from J; bases not matched to a gene: 8. DNA of the CDR3: TGCAGCGTTAGGACGGCGGGGGAGAACATTCAGTACTTC. Its translation is CSVRTAGENIQYF. Based on the CDR3 plus reference TRBV29-1 and TRBJ2-4, the full variable domain is SAVISQKPSRDICQRGTSLTIQCQVDSQVTMMFWYRQQPGQSLTLIATANQGSEATYESGFVIDKFPISRPNLTFSTLTVSNMSPEDSSIYLCSVRTAGENIQYFGAGTRLSVL.

This chain connects TRBV4-2 to TRBJ2-7; D may be TRBD1 or TRBD2 (5 bases each). The CDR3 consists of 14 residues. The V and J ends lost 4 bases and 2 bases respectively, with 12 bases between them. The germline gives CDR1 LGHNA, CDR2 YNFKEQ. CDR3 sequence (DNA): TGTGCCAGCAGCCTTCGGACGGGACCCTACGAGCAGTACTTC. Translated: CASSLRTGPYEQYF.

This chain uses TRBV24-1 with TRBJ1-1; a weak D match, TRBD1 (5 bases). Trimming removed 5 bases at V and 5 bases at J, with 14 bases between. CDR3 length: 14 amino acids. Per germline, CDR1 KGHDR and CDR2 SFDVKD. The CDR3 loop is CATSATGGGTEAFF. In DNA, the CDR3 is TGTGCCACCAGTGCAACAGGCGGGGGGACTGAAGCTTTCTTT.

The chain carries TRBV6-1 and TRBJ1-1; D is ambiguous. Germline V CDR1 and CDR2: MNHNS, SASEGT. The germline V and J ends were trimmed by 2 bases and 6 bases, with 7 bases remaining between them. The CDR3 is 12 residues long. The CDR3 nucleotides read TGTGCCAGCAGTGAACTGGCTCCTGAAGCTTTCTTT. Encoded protein: CASSELAPEAFF.

This clonotype was seen ten or more times. J is TRBJ2-6 and V is TRBV29-1; D unclear. The CDR3 sequence is 13 residues long. CDR1 is SQVTM, CDR2 ANQGSEA, per germline. V was clipped by 5 bases and J by 1 base, with 6 bases between them. The CDR3 sequence is CSVQGSGANVLTF. The CDR3 nucleotides are TGCAGCGTTCAAGGGTCTGGGGCCAACGTCCTGACTTTC.

This clonotype was seen ten or more times. One junction end does not reproduce the germline sequence, and a read error may be involved. The chain employs TRBV5-1 and TRBJ2-1; D is possibly TRBD2 (7 bases). The CDR3 runs 16 residues. Germline CDR1 reads SGHRS; CDR2 reads YFSETQ. In DNA form, the CDR3 reads TGCGCCAGCAGGTTGGAAGGGGGGGCTGGTTACAATGAGCAGTTCTTC. Amino acid sequence: CASRLEGGAGYNEQFF.

This clonotype was detected a few times. The chain uses TRBV6-6 and TRBJ2-4, with 8 bases matching TRBD1. The V gene's germline CDR1 is MNHNY and CDR2 SVGAGI (reference sequence). The CDR3 covers 15 residues. V lost 7 bases and J lost 1; bases outside the gene matches: 6. CDR3 amino acids: CASIPQGVAKNIQYF. The CDR3 nucleotides read TGTGCCAGCATCCCACAGGGGGTGGCCAAAAACATTCAGTACTTC.